This T cell receptor (beta chain) derives from a study of T cell responses to AZD1222 COVID-19 vaccine. The germline CDR1 and CDR2 sequences are SGHNT and YYREEE (reference sequence). Trimming removed 2 bases from V and 8 bases from J; junction bases left unmatched: 3. The CDR3 length is 14 residues. General study points: Seropositive status at baseline applied to only 6 or 7 AZD1222 recipients. Spike-specific TCR breadth and depth went up after people got two AZD1222 doses.

Only in-frame clones appear in the TCRdb table, and some are missing; sequencing was by immunoSEQ multiplex PCR. The sample records around 94,000 clones, 70% to 90% being singletons. A word on this clone: The target antigen is unknown.

This sequence joins TRBV5-4 and TRBJ1-6; 8 bases map to TRBD1. The source was peripheral blood, collected on day 0 of AZD1222 vaccination. This TCR was sampled from an adult in good health. DNA for the CDR3: TGTGCCAGCAGCTTAACAGGGGGGGATTCACCCCTCCACTTT. Encoded protein: CASSLTGGDSPLHF.